Listed below are T cell receptor beta chains from one sample, sequenced in a study of spatial heterogeneity in lung cancer. TCRdb re-derived calls from the 5' RACE reads in MiXCR, one entry per CDR3 protein. Counted here are roughly 48,000 distinct CDR3 sequences, under 6% occurring once; the ten biggest clones make up 11%. The source material was PBMCs, sampled at surgery. These receptors were obtained from a male donor with early-stage non-small cell lung cancer. Both conserved end residues are part of each CDR3. D genes are given only for firm matches. Only part of the rows carry a size: once, few, many, or a class if the clone is expanded.

v_call	clone_size	j_call	d_call	cdr3_aa	cdr3_nt
TRBV19	many	TRBJ2-6	-	CASSIRASGANVLTF	TGTGCCAGTAGTATCAGGGCGTCCGGGGCCAACGTCCTGACTTTC
TRBV20-1	many	TRBJ2-3	-	CSARPSDSVDTDTQYF	TGCAGTGCTAGGCCGTCCGATAGCGTGGACACAGATACGCAGTATTTT
TRBV10-3	many	TRBJ2-3	-	CAISESAAGTTDTQYF	TGTGCCATCAGTGAGTCGGCAGCAGGGACCACAGATACGCAGTATTTT
TRBV12-3/TRBV12-4	many	TRBJ2-7	-	CASSLSDRTYEQYF	TGTGCCAGCAGTTTATCTGACAGGACCTACGAGCAGTACTTC
TRBV19	many	TRBJ2-1	-	CASSIAYNEQFF	TGTGCCAGTAGTATAGCCTACAATGAGCAGTTCTTC
TRBV2	many	TRBJ1-1	TRBD1	CASSRTGGNTEAFF	TGTGCCAGCAGTCGGACAGGGGGGAACACTGAAGCTTTCTTT
TRBV18	few	TRBJ2-3	-	CASSPPEGHITDTQYF	TGTGCCAGCTCACCACCCGAGGGACATATCACAGATACGCAGTATTTT
TRBV20-1	many	TRBJ2-4	TRBD1	CSAPRRDRGDIQYF	TGCAGTGCTCCCCGCCGGGACAGGGGAGACATTCAGTACTTC
TRBV6-1	many	TRBJ2-1	TRBD2	CASSSGRAGYLEQFF	TGTGCCAGCAGTAGCGGGAGGGCCGGGTACCTTGAGCAGTTCTTC
TRBV28	many	TRBJ2-7	-	CASSSPSQVIYEQYF	TGTGCCAGCAGTTCCCCATCACAGGTGATCTACGAGCAGTACTTC
TRBV12-3/TRBV12-4	many	TRBJ1-3	-	CASSLLYRFGNTIYF	TGTGCCAGCAGTTTATTATATCGTTTCGGAAACACCATATATTTT
TRBV10-3	many	TRBJ1-1	TRBD1	CAISRQGAEAFF	TGTGCCATCAGCAGGCAGGGGGCTGAAGCTTTCTTT
TRBV20-1	many	TRBJ2-1	TRBD2	CRATSGSNEQFF	TGCAGGGCGACTAGCGGGAGTAATGAGCAGTTCTTC
TRBV6-5	many	TRBJ2-7	-	CASTGPSSVSEQYF	TGTGCCAGCACCGGTCCATCTTCCGTTTCCGAGCAGTACTTC
TRBV12-3/TRBV12-4	many	TRBJ1-6	TRBD1	CASSSHRGHSPLHF	TGTGCCAGCAGTTCCCATAGGGGGCACTCACCCCTCCACTTT
TRBV7-9	many	TRBJ2-5	-	CASGGREGTQYF	TGTGCCAGCGGGGGTCGCGAAGGGACCCAGTACTTC
TRBV4-1	many	TRBJ2-7	TRBD2	CASSRSGINDEQYF	TGCGCCAGCAGCCGTAGCGGGATCAATGACGAGCAGTACTTC
TRBV5-1	-	TRBJ2-3	TRBD2	CASSQGPSGGPTDTQYF	TGCGCCAGCAGCCAGGGACCTAGCGGGGGTCCTACAGATACGCAGTATTTT
TRBV27	-	TRBJ2-7	TRBD1	CASSPRSRTGGQDYEQYF	TGTGCCAGCAGTCCCCGAAGCCGGACAGGGGGACAGGACTACGAGCAGTACTTC
TRBV6-5	many	TRBJ1-2	-	CASSSRAIGGYTF	TGTGCCAGCAGTTCCCGGGCTATCGGGGGCTACACCTTC
TRBV20-1	many	TRBJ1-4	-	CSAMTATGGELFF	TGCAGTGCTATGACAGCAACGGGAGGAGAACTGTTTTTT
TRBV5-5	-	TRBJ1-6	-	CASSFRGPAGRSSYNSPLHF	TGTGCCAGCAGCTTTCGGGGGCCCGCAGGGAGAAGCTCCTATAATTCACCCCTCCACTTT
TRBV12-3/TRBV12-4	few	TRBJ2-7	-	CASSLTGSYEQYF	TGTGCCAGCAGTCTTACGGGGTCCTACGAGCAGTACTTC
TRBV7-2	many	TRBJ1-5	-	CASSAGSQPQHF	TGTGCCAGCAGTGCAGGGTCCCAGCCCCAGCATTTT
TRBV5-1	-	TRBJ1-2	-	CASSSAGTLAYGYTF	TGCGCCAGCAGCTCCGCCGGGACACTCGCCTATGGCTACACCTTC
TRBV5-4	medium-sized	TRBJ1-6	-	CASSPRGRTPLHF	TGTGCCAGCAGTCCCAGGGGACGGACACCCCTCCACTTT
TRBV7-9	many	TRBJ2-2	TRBD1	CASSTRQGGIGELFF	TGTGCCAGCAGCACCCGACAGGGTGGGATCGGGGAGCTGTTTTTT
TRBV20-1	-	TRBJ2-6	-	CSAPPAESGANVLTF	TGCAGTGCTCCTCCCGCGGAGTCTGGGGCCAACGTCCTGACTTTC
TRBV12-5	many	TRBJ2-6	TRBD1	CASGLILQGAGANVLTF	TGTGCTAGTGGTTTGATACTACAGGGGGCTGGGGCCAACGTCCTGACTTTC
TRBV14	many	TRBJ1-1	-	CASSYARLTEAFF	TGTGCCAGCAGCTATGCCAGGCTGACTGAAGCTTTCTTT
TRBV5-5	many	TRBJ2-5	-	CASSLTGEETQYF	TGTGCCAGCAGCTTGACAGGCGAGGAGACCCAGTACTTC
TRBV20-1	-	TRBJ1-5	TRBD1	CSAAGGKYQPQHF	TGCAGTGCAGCAGGGGGCAAGTATCAGCCCCAGCATTTT
TRBV12-3/TRBV12-4	many	TRBJ1-3	-	CASRGAGGNTIYF	TGTGCCAGCAGAGGGGCAGGTGGAAACACCATATATTTT
TRBV15	-	TRBJ2-3	-	CATMEDASTDTQYF	TGTGCCACCATGGAGGATGCTAGCACAGATACGCAGTATTTT
TRBV2	many	TRBJ1-5	TRBD1	CASSEFSAGTGGGDPQHF	TGTGCCAGCAGTGAATTCTCGGCCGGGACAGGGGGAGGTGACCCCCAGCATTTT
TRBV20-1	many	TRBJ2-5	TRBD2	CSATSSGVSFGTQYF	TGCAGTGCTACCTCTAGCGGAGTGAGTTTTGGGACCCAGTACTTC
TRBV19	-	TRBJ2-7	-	CASSVWKGTYEQYF	TGTGCCAGTAGTGTCTGGAAGGGCACCTACGAGCAGTACTTC
TRBV20-1	many	TRBJ1-2	-	CSAQRGFGDYGYTF	TGCAGTGCCCAGCGCGGGTTCGGTGACTATGGCTACACCTTC
TRBV18	many	TRBJ2-1	-	CASSPPGSVDEQFF	TGTGCCAGCTCACCACCTGGGTCCGTCGATGAGCAGTTCTTC
TRBV12-3/TRBV12-4	few	TRBJ2-2	TRBD1	CASRKTGMNTGELFF	TGTGCCAGCAGAAAGACAGGGATGAACACCGGGGAGCTGTTTTTT
TRBV5-1	many	TRBJ2-1	TRBD2	CASALAGVYNEQFF	TGCGCCAGCGCTCTAGCGGGAGTTTACAATGAGCAGTTCTTC
TRBV29-1	few	TRBJ2-3	TRBD2	CSVRLAVITDTQYF	TGCAGCGTCAGGCTAGCGGTGATCACAGATACGCAGTATTTT
TRBV29-1	many	TRBJ1-5	-	CSVVFEPNQPQHF	TGCAGCGTTGTCTTCGAGCCCAATCAGCCCCAGCATTTT
TRBV28	many	TRBJ1-4	-	CASSWRQPNEKLFF	TGTGCCAGCAGTTGGAGACAGCCTAATGAAAAACTGTTTTTT
TRBV20-1	many	TRBJ2-1	TRBD2	CSASSGPSSYNEQFF	TGCAGTGCATCTAGCGGACCGAGCTCCTACAATGAGCAGTTCTTC